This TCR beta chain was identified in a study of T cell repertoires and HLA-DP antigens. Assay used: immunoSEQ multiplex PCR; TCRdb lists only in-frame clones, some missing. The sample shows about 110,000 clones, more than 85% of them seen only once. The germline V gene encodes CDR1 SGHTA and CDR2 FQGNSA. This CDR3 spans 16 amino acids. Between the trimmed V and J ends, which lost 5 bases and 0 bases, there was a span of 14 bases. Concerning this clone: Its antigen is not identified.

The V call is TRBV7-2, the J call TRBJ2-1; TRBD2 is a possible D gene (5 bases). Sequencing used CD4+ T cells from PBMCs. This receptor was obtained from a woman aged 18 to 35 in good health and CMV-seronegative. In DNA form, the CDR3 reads TGTGCCAGCAGCCGATTAGCGCCACTCTCCTACAATGAGCAGTTCTTC. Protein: CASSRLAPLSYNEQFF.